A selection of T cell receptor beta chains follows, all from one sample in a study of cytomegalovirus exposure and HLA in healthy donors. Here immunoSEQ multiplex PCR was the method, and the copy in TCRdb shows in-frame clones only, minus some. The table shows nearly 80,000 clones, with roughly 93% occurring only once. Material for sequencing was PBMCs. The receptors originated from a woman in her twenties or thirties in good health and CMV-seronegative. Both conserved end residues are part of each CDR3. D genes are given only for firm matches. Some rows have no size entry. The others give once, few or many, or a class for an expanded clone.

CDR3aa: CASSSSGTDTQYF; CDR3nt: TGTGCCAGCTCGTCCAGCGGCACAGATACGCAGTATTTT; j_gene: TRBJ2-3; v_gene: TRBV6-4; abundance: .; d_gene: .; len: 13
CDR3aa: CASRGGTNRNTGELFF; CDR3nt: TGTGCCAGCAGGGGAGGGACAAACCGGAACACCGGGGAGCTGTTTTTT; j_gene: TRBJ2-2; v_gene: TRBV7-8; abundance: .; d_gene: .; len: 16
CDR3aa: CASSPMAPGASYEQYF; CDR3nt: TGTGCCAGCTCCCCCATGGCTCCCGGAGCCTCCTACGAGCAGTACTTC; j_gene: TRBJ2-7; v_gene: TRBV18; abundance: .; d_gene: .; len: 16
CDR3aa: CASRLGLSLHF; CDR3nt: TGTGCCAGCAGGTTGGGACTCTCCCTCCACTTT; j_gene: TRBJ1-6; v_gene: TRBV6-5; abundance: .; d_gene: .; len: 11
CDR3aa: CASSQGLDTDTQYF; CDR3nt: TGTGCCAGCAGCCAAGGACTCGACACAGATACGCAGTATTTT; j_gene: TRBJ2-3; v_gene: TRBV7-3; abundance: .; d_gene: .; len: 14
CDR3aa: CASSLGRNSPLHF; CDR3nt: TGTGCCAGCAGCTTAGGGCGGAATTCACCCCTCCACTTT; j_gene: TRBJ1-6; v_gene: TRBV11-2; abundance: .; d_gene: .; len: 13
CDR3aa: CASSQNTEDGYTF; CDR3nt: TGTGCCAGCTCACAAAATACAGAAGATGGCTACACCTTC; j_gene: TRBJ1-2; v_gene: TRBV18; abundance: once; d_gene: .; len: 13
CDR3aa: CASSARLAEYNEQFF; CDR3nt: TGCGCCAGCAGCGCCCGACTAGCGGAGTACAATGAGCAGTTCTTC; j_gene: TRBJ2-1; v_gene: TRBV5-1; abundance: .; d_gene: TRBD2; len: 15
CDR3aa: CASSPGRGAGNTIYF; CDR3nt: TGCGCCAGCAGCCCCGGGAGGGGCGCCGGAAACACCATATATTTT; j_gene: TRBJ1-3; v_gene: TRBV4-1; abundance: .; d_gene: .; len: 15
CDR3aa: CASSPLNLREDGNTIYF; CDR3nt: TGTGCCAGCAGTCCCCTGAATCTCAGGGAGGATGGAAACACCATATATTTT; j_gene: TRBJ1-3; v_gene: TRBV27; abundance: .; d_gene: .; len: 17
CDR3aa: CASSIEAVSTDTQYF; CDR3nt: TGTGCCAGTAGTATAGAAGCGGTAAGCACAGATACGCAGTATTTT; j_gene: TRBJ2-3; v_gene: TRBV19; abundance: .; d_gene: .; len: 15
CDR3aa: CAVADRAANEKLFF; CDR3nt: TGTGCCGTAGCGGACAGGGCTGCTAATGAAAAACTGTTTTTT; j_gene: TRBJ1-4; v_gene: TRBV19; abundance: .; d_gene: TRBD1; len: 14
CDR3aa: CASSPVGGGWTDTQYF; CDR3nt: TGTGCCAGCAGCCCGGTCGGTGGGGGGTGGACAGATACGCAGTATTTT; j_gene: TRBJ2-3; v_gene: TRBV7-8; abundance: once; d_gene: .; len: 16
CDR3aa: CASTQTDRGGTEAFF; CDR3nt: TGTGCCAGCACCCAGACGGACAGGGGAGGAACTGAAGCTTTCTTT; j_gene: TRBJ1-1; v_gene: TRBV25-1; abundance: .; d_gene: TRBD1; len: 15
CDR3aa: CASSLGQLADAYEQYF; CDR3nt: TGTGCCAGCAGCTTAGGTCAACTAGCGGATGCCTACGAGCAGTACTTC; j_gene: TRBJ2-7; v_gene: TRBV7-2; abundance: .; d_gene: TRBD2; len: 16
CDR3aa: CASSPTGQPNYGYTF; CDR3nt: TGTGCCAGCTCACCCACGGGACAACCAAACTATGGCTACACCTTC; j_gene: TRBJ1-2; v_gene: TRBV18; abundance: .; d_gene: .; len: 15
CDR3aa: CASGQGHTEAFF; CDR3nt: TGTGCTAGCGGACAGGGGCACACTGAAGCTTTCTTT; j_gene: TRBJ1-1; v_gene: TRBV12-5; abundance: .; d_gene: TRBD1; len: 12